This TCR beta chain emerged from a study of blood T cells in healthy people across ages. With each sample, at least 6 micrograms of total RNA were extracted. Next came a second PCR, run for roughly 6 to 11 cycles, which used a sample-barcoded 5' primer along with a J-beta primer mix. TCRdb re-called the 5' RACE reads through MiXCR, storing one row per CDR3 protein. The sample shows hundreds of thousands of distinct CDR3 sequences, approximately 29% of them seen only once. The CDR3 spans 14 residues. Germline CDR1 is MNHEY and CDR2 is SVGAGI. Between the trimmed V and J ends, which lost 4 bases and 0 bases, there was a span of 9 bases.

Specimen: blood. The sequence was obtained from a woman older than 75 in good health. The chain employs TRBV6-5 and TRBJ1-2; D gene uncertain. The CDR3 spells CASSLRNANYGYTF. CDR3 nucleotides: TGTGCCAGCAGTTTGCGAAACGCTAACTATGGCTACACCTTC.